The source of this T cell receptor (beta chain) is a study of T cell responses to AZD1222 COVID-19 vaccine. Study-wide findings and caveats: Samples come after the peak T cell response, not at day 14. As reported, nearly half of all spike-specific TCRs target variant regions that are unmutated. Seropositive at baseline were only 5 or 6 AZD1222 recipients.

TCRdb's copy holds only in-frame clones and misses some; the assay was immunoSEQ multiplex PCR. The table lists 150,000 to 200,000 clones, 90% of them singletons, with 2.5% to 3.5% in the top ten. On this clone: Its cognate antigen is unknown.

The V gene end was trimmed by 7 bases and the J gene end by 8 bases; junction bases not matched to a gene: 9. The CDR3 is 13 amino acids. The germline gives CDR1 MNHEY, CDR2 SMNVEV (reference sequence). The clonotype comes from an adult in good health. The chain uses TRBV27 and TRBJ2-3; 7 positions match TRBD1. Sequences were derived from peripheral blood, sampled on day 0 of AZD1222 vaccination. In DNA form, the CDR3 reads TGTGCCAGCACAGCCCGACAGGGCGCTACGCAGTATTTT. Amino acids: CASTARQGATQYF.